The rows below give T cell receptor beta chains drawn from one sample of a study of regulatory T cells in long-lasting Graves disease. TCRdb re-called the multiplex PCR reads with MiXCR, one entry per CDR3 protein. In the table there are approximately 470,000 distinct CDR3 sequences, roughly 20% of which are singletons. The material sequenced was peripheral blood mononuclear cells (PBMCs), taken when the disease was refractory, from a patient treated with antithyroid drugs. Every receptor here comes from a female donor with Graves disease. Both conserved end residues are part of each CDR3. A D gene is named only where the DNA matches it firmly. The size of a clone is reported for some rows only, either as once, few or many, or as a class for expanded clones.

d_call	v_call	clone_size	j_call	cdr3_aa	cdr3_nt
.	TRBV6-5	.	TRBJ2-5	CASSYRHNQETQYF	TGTGCCAGCAGTTACCGGCATAACCAAGAGACCCAGTACTTC
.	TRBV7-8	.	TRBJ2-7	CASSLGGGYLGEQYF	TGTGCCAGCAGCTTAGGGGGGGGCTATTTGGGGGAGCAGTACTTC
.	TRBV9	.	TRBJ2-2	CASSVGGELFF	TGTGCCAGCAGCGTAGGAGGGGAGCTGTTTTTT
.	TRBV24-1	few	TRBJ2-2	CATSDFRRPTGELFF	TGTGCCACCAGTGATTTCCGAAGACCCACCGGGGAGCTGTTTTTT
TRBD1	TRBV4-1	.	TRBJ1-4	CASSSITTGPNEKLFF	TGCGCCAGCAGCTCAATCACGACAGGGCCTAATGAAAAACTGTTTTTT
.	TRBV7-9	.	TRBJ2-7	CASSWAGSVPEQYF	TGTGCCAGCAGCTGGGCGGGGTCTGTTCCCGAGCAGTACTTC
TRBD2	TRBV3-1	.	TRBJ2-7	CASRLLAGGPGEQYF	TGTGCCAGCAGACTACTAGCGGGAGGGCCCGGAGAGCAGTACTTC
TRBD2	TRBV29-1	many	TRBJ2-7	CSVIPIGRGGYEQYF	TGCAGCGTCATCCCGATAGGGAGGGGAGGATACGAGCAGTACTTC
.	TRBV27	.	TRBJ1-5	CASSSHRRGLNQPQHF	TGTGCCAGCAGTTCTCACCGCAGGGGTTTAAATCAGCCCCAGCATTTT
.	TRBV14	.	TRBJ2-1	CASSHGQHNEQFF	TGTGCCAGCAGCCACGGTCAGCACAATGAGCAGTTCTTC
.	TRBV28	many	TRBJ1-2	CASNMRIDYGYTF	TGTGCCAGCAATATGAGGATCGACTATGGCTACACCTTC
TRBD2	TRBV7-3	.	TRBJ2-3	CASSLVGGRGTDTQYF	TGTGCCAGCAGCTTAGTCGGCGGGAGGGGAACAGATACGCAGTATTTT
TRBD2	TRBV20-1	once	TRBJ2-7	CRVGLAGGYYEQYF	TGTAGAGTCGGACTAGCGGGAGGGTACTACGAGCAGTACTTC
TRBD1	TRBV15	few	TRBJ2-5	CATSRVSQGVEETQYF	TGTGCCACCAGCAGGGTGTCACAGGGGGTGGAAGAGACCCAGTACTTC
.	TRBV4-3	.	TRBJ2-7	CASSQVLRDPLYF	TGCGCCAGCAGCCAGGTACTCCGGGACCCCTTGTACTTC
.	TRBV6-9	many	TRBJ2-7	CASSFWPADSYEQYF	TGTGCCAGCAGTTTCTGGCCCGCAGACTCCTACGAGCAGTACTTC
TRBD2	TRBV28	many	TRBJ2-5	CASSSGLVTSRGAAF	TGTGCCAGCAGTTCAGGACTAGTGACTTCCCGGGGCGCGGCCTTC
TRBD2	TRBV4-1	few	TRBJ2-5	CASQLEGGETQYF	TGCGCCAGCCAGCTAGAGGGAGGGGAGACCCAGTACTTC
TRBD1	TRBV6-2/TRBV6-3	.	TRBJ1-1	CASSYLGQGLSEAFF	TGTGCCAGCAGTTACCTGGGACAGGGATTGTCTGAAGCTTTCTTT
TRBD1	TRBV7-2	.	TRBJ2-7	CASSYRPGQGSYEQYF	TGTGCCAGCAGCTACCGCCCGGGACAGGGGAGCTACGAGCAGTACTTC
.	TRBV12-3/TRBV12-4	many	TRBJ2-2	CASRVAPGELFF	TGTGCCAGCAGGGTAGCCCCCGGGGAGCTGTTTTTT
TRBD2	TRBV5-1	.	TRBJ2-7	CASSLDGAGGDEQYF	TGCGCCAGCAGCTTGGATGGAGCGGGAGGAGACGAGCAGTACTTC
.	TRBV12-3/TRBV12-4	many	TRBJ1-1	CASSPETELTEAFF	TGTGCCAGCAGTCCCGAGACAGAACTCACTGAAGCTTTCTTT